This TCR beta chain was retrieved from a study of siplizumab effects on memory and regulatory T cells. Points from the study as a whole: Unstimulated subsets were the mapping target of only a minor fraction of alloreactive clones.

The germline V gene has CDR1 LNHNV and CDR2 YYDKDF (reference sequence). V was cut by 0 bases and J by 4 bases, with 9 bases left in between. The CDR3 consists of 14 residues. Notes on this clone: Antigen: not known.

Each sample yielded roughly 100,000 assayed TCR templates. Measured with immunoSEQ multiplex PCR; TCRdb has only the in-frame clones, and not every one. The repertoire has about 82,000 clones, 87% of them found once; the top ten carry under 2%. This TCR derives from a human donor in good health. Sequencing was performed on Tregs sorted from blood. J is TRBJ1-1 and V is TRBV15; no clear D. CDR3 sequence reads: CATSRDPAGTEAFF. CDR3 sequence (DNA): TGTGCCACCAGCAGAGATCCTGCAGGCACTGAAGCTTTCTTT.